Sequencing of this T cell receptor (beta chain) was carried out in a study of blood T cell repertoires in COVID-19. Across the study: From the United States, Italy and Spain came samples of acute and convalescent COVID-19.

The CDR3 consists of 11 residues. With 4 bases removed from V and 10 bases from J, the gap between germline ends came to 11 bases. Germline values: CDR1 DFQATT, CDR2 SNEGSKA (reference sequence). In the study's own analysis: The authors estimated nucleated cell counts from reference gene primer amplification. Produced via immunoSEQ multiplex PCR; TCRdb's table is partial and in-frame only. V and J calls and clone size are copied from that table; D and trimming were computed from the DNA. The data contain about 400,000 clones, roughly 88% of them singletons. The cohort comprised adults aged 18 to 89 years residing in about two dozen US areas. Researchers sorted participants into cohorts using their self-reported clinical history.

The TCR comes from a woman aged 40 to 50 with acute COVID-19. The V and J genes are TRBV20-1 and TRBJ2-1; D remains unclear. Specimen: PBMCs or T cells enriched from blood (not recorded which). CDR3 DNA: TGCAGTGCTAAAATAAATAGCGAGCAGTTCTTC. The encoded protein is CSAKINSEQFF.